These T cell receptor beta chains were read from a single sample in a study of long-term antiretroviral therapy in people with HIV. The method was immunoSEQ multiplex PCR; TCRdb's version includes in-frame clones alone and lacks a portion of them. The sample includes 20,000 to 30,000 clones, almost 85% seen only once; the top ten take about 5.5%. This sample comprised unsorted PBMCs, obtained 1.1 years before starting antiretroviral therapy. The receptor source for this set is a woman aged 30 to 39 with HIV. Each CDR3 is given with its conserved first and last residue. D genes are given only for firm matches. Only part of the rows carry a size: once, few, many, or a class if the clone is expanded.

TRBV30,NA,NA,TRBJ1-6,CAWCTRGNSNSPLHF,TGTGCCTGGTGTACCAGGGGAAATAGTAATTCACCCCTCCACTTT
TRBV27,NA,NA,TRBJ2-7,CASSPTFHEQYF,TGTGCCAGCAGTCCTACATTCCACGAGCAGTACTTC
TRBV7-2,NA,NA,TRBJ2-1,CASSKTPRNQGDEQFF,TGTGCCAGCAGCAAAACCCCTAGGAATCAAGGCGATGAGCAGTTCTTC
TRBV30,NA,NA,TRBJ1-2,CAWSVGGNINYGYTF,TGTGCCTGGAGTGTGGGAGGAAACATTAACTATGGCTACACCTTC
TRBV19,NA,few,TRBJ1-3,CASSPSGNTIYF,TGTGCCAGTAGCCCCTCTGGAAACACCATATATTTT
TRBV6-1,NA,NA,TRBJ2-1,CASSNRANPNEQFF,TGTGCCAGCAGTAACAGGGCGAATCCCAATGAGCAGTTCTTC
TRBV4-1,NA,NA,TRBJ1-1,CASSQDPQGNTEAFF,TGCGCCAGCAGCCAAGACCCACAGGGGAACACTGAAGCTTTCTTT
TRBV14,NA,NA,TRBJ1-1,CASSQVGLGTEAFF,TGTGCCAGCAGCCAAGTCGGGCTTGGTACTGAAGCTTTCTTT
TRBV5-4,NA,NA,TRBJ2-2,CASSLTSLDTGELFF,TGTGCCAGCAGCTTAACCTCGTTGGACACCGGGGAGCTGTTTTTT
TRBV5-4,TRBD1,NA,TRBJ2-4,CASSSRDSGKNIQYF,TGTGCCAGCAGCTCCCGGGACAGCGGAAAAAACATTCAGTACTTC
TRBV4-1,NA,NA,TRBJ1-1,CASGRGLNTEAFF,TGCGCCAGCGGTCGGGGGCTGAACACTGAAGCTTTCTTT
TRBV2,TRBD2,NA,TRBJ2-5,CATALGGDLQETQYF,TGTGCCACAGCGCTTGGGGGGGACCTCCAAGAGACCCAGTACTTC
TRBV2,TRBD1,NA,TRBJ1-5,CASSDNPGQTNQPQHF,TGTGCCAGCAGTGATAACCCGGGACAGACAAATCAGCCCCAGCATTTT
TRBV5-8,NA,NA,TRBJ2-5,CASSFVSTVGQETQYF,TGTGCCAGCAGCTTTGTTTCAACAGTGGGCCAAGAGACCCAGTACTTC
TRBV29-1,NA,few,TRBJ1-2,CSVSWGAEGYTF,TGCAGCGTCTCTTGGGGCGCGGAAGGCTACACCTTC
TRBV5-1,TRBD1,NA,TRBJ2-1,CASSTGQVNEQFF,TGCGCCAGCAGCACCGGACAGGTGAATGAGCAGTTCTTC
TRBV27,NA,NA,TRBJ1-4,CASSLETGGEKLFF,TGTGCCAGCAGTTTAGAGACTGGGGGTGAAAAACTGTTTTTT
TRBV5-1,TRBD2,NA,TRBJ2-3,CASSSSGLAVTDTQYF,TGCGCCAGCAGCTCGAGTGGACTAGCGGTCACAGATACGCAGTATTTT
TRBV2,NA,few,TRBJ1-5,CASGRGDYQPQHF,TGTGCCAGCGGCAGAGGGGATTATCAGCCCCAGCATTTT
TRBV18,TRBD1,NA,TRBJ2-6,CASSPGTGGVIAGANVLTF,TGTGCCAGCTCACCAGGGACAGGGGGCGTTATTGCTGGGGCCAACGTCCTGACTTTC
TRBV18,NA,NA,TRBJ2-5,CASSPTTGQETQYF,TGTGCCAGCTCACCGACGACAGGCCAAGAGACCCAGTACTTC
TRBV29-1,TRBD2,NA,TRBJ2-5,CSVEEWLAVGETQYF,TGCAGCGTTGAAGAGTGGCTAGCGGTTGGGGAGACCCAGTACTTC
TRBV30,NA,NA,TRBJ2-1,CAWFVVSSYNEQFF,TGTGCCTGGTTTGTTGTGAGCTCCTACAATGAGCAGTTCTTC